The T cell receptor (beta chain) described here comes from a study of blood T cell repertoires in COVID-19. At the level of the study: Acute and convalescent COVID-19 specimens originated in the United States, Italy and Spain. Sources were T cells, B-cell-depleted T cells, or PBMCs; the material itself was cDNA or gDNA.

In the source study's methods: From reference gene primer amplification, estimates of nucleated cell counts were derived. Profiling relied on immunoSEQ multiplex PCR, and the TCRdb table lists in-frame clones only, not all of them. V and J calls and clone size are copied from that table; D and trimming were computed from the DNA. The sample yields approximately 140,000 clones, 87% seen once. The ends were cut back, 0 bases at V and 7 bases at J, with 10 bases in the middle. CDR3 size: 13 residues. The germline V gene encodes CDR1 SQVTM and CDR2 ANQGSEA. This chain joins TRBV29-1 and TRBJ2-1; maybe TRBD1 (6 bases). This TCR came from a man aged 80 or over with acute or convalescent COVID-19. Sequencing was done on a sample of peripheral blood. CDR3: CSVEEGTPNEQFF. CDR3 sequence (DNA): TGCAGCGTTGAAGAAGGGACACCGAATGAGCAGTTCTTC.